This T cell receptor beta chain derives from a study of blood T cells in healthy people across ages. Germline CDR1 reads MNHEY; CDR2 reads SVGEGT. J lost 4 bases, V lost 6 bases, and 10 bases had no gene match. This CDR3 comprises 16 residues. PCR was performed a second time for about 7 to 11 cycles using a sample-barcoded 5' primer and a J-beta primer mix. TCRdb reprocessed the 5' RACE reads via MiXCR and lists one record per CDR3 protein. The sample lists 1.5 million to 2 million distinct CDR3 sequences; roughly 32% were seen once. The chain recombines TRBV6-2 or TRBV6-3 with TRBJ2-3; 10 bases are shared with TRBD2. The TCR was taken from a woman under 40 in good health. Sequences were obtained from blood. Written as DNA, the CDR3 is TGTGCCAGCAGCTGGGACCTAGCGGGGGCTTCAGATACGCAGTATTTT. This codes for CASSWDLAGASDTQYF.